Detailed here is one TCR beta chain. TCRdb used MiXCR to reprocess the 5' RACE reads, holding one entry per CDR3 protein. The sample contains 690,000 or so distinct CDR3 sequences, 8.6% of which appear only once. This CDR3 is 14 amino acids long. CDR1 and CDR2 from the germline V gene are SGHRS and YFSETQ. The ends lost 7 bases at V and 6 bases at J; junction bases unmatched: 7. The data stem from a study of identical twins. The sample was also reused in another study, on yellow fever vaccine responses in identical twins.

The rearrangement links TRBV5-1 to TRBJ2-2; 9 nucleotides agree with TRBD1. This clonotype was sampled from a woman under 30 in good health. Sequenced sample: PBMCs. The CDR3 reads CASFRDRAAGELFF. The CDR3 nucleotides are TGCGCCAGCTTCCGGGACAGGGCGGCCGGGGAGCTGTTTTTT.